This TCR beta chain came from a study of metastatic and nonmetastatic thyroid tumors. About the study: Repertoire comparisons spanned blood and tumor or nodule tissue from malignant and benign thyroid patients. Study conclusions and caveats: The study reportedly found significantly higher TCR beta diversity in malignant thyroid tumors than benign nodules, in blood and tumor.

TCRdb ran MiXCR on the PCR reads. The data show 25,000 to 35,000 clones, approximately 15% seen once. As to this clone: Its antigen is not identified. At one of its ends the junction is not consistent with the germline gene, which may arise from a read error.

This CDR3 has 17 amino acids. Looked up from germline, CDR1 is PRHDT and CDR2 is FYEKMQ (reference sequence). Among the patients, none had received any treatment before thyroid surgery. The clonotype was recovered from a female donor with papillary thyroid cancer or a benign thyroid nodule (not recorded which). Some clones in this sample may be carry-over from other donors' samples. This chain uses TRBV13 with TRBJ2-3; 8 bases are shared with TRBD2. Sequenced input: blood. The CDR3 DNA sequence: TGTGCTAGCAGCTTAGGCCTGTTGCGGGGGGCAGGGAATACGCAGTATTTT. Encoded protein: CASSLGLLRGAGNTQYF.